This T cell receptor beta chain was recovered during a study of blood T cell repertoires in COVID-19. Study as a whole: Both acute and convalescent COVID-19 samples were obtained from the United States, Italy and Spain. T cells, B-cell-depleted T cells, or PBMCs provided the cDNA or gDNA that served as material.

There are 13 residues in the CDR3. V gave up 4 bases and J gave up 4 bases; unmatched junction bases: 2. Germline values: CDR1 WSHSY, CDR2 SAAADI. As processed by the authors: Amplifying reference gene primers gave estimates of nucleated cell counts. Some clones are missing from TCRdb's copy, which holds only in-frame ones; the method was immunoSEQ multiplex PCR. V and J calls and clone size are as listed in that table; D and trimming were resolved from the DNA. Counted here are 40,000 to 50,000 clones, about 88% occurring once; the ten biggest clones make up approximately 10%. V usage is TRBV10-2 and J usage is TRBJ1-2; 8 bases match TRBD1. Sequenced sample: peripheral blood. The TCR comes from a man in his fifties with active COVID-19. The CDR3 bases are TGCGCCAGCAGTGCGGACAGGGCCTATGGCTACACCTTC. Its translation: CASSADRAYGYTF.